A single sample gave rise to the 17 T cell receptor beta chains below, sequenced in a study of breast tumors, draining lymph nodes, adjacent tissues. One entry per CDR3 protein results from TCRdb running MiXCR on the multiplex PCR reads. The sample comprises under 250,000 distinct CDR3 sequences, less than 40% of which are singletons, and around 1.4% rests with the top ten. Samples came from axillary lymph nodes draining the breast cancer. The specimen sequenced was axillary lymph node tissue. All receptors derive from a female donor with breast cancer. Some clones in this sample may be carry-over from other donors' samples.

V gene TRBV2 combines with J gene TRBJ2-1; 11 nucleotides agree with TRBD2. This CDR3 has 16 residues. Germline-derived CDR1 and CDR2 are SNHLY and FYNNEI. The V segment lost 6 bases and the J segment 7 bases; nucleotides outside the gene matches: 11. CDR3 sequence reads: CASSPSSGRAVNEQFF. CDR3 nucleotides: TGTGCCAGCAGCCCTAGTAGCGGGAGGGCCGTGAATGAGCAGTTCTTC.

This clonotype was seen a handful of times. The chain links TRBV6-6 to TRBJ1-5, with TRBD1 identical over 7 bases. Germline V gives CDR1 MNHNY, CDR2 SVGAGI (reference sequence). The CDR3 runs to 18 residues. The V gene end was trimmed by 5 bases and the J gene end by 6 bases; junction bases not matched to a gene: 19. CDR3 sequence: CASSHEGQLTPSSQPQHF. The CDR3 bases are TGTGCCAGCAGTCACGAGGGACAGCTGACCCCTTCCAGTCAGCCCCAGCATTTT.

This clonotype was picked up many times. The chain couples TRBV7-6 to TRBJ2-3; no clear D gene. This CDR3 has 16 residues. Trimming stripped 0 bases from V and 0 bases from J, with 10 bases between. Germline V gene sequence: CDR1 SGHVS, CDR2 FNYEAQ. In DNA form, the CDR3 reads TGTGCCAGCAGCTTAGCGCCCCCGCCGAGCACAGATACGCAGTATTTT. Residues: CASSLAPPPSTDTQYF.

This clonotype showed up many times. V usage is TRBV3-1 and J usage is TRBJ2-7; TRBD2 matches at 8 bases. This CDR3 is 15 amino acids long. V shed 1 base and J 6 bases; nucleotides not matched to a gene: 8. Germline CDR1 reads LGHDT; CDR2 reads YNNKEL (reference sequence). DNA for the CDR3: TGTGCCAGCAGCCAAGCGGCGGGAGGCCTCCGCGAGCAGTACTTC. Its translation is CASSQAAGGLREQYF.

This chain links TRBV12-3 or TRBV12-4 with TRBJ2-7; 8 nucleotides agree with TRBD2. CDR3 length: 15 amino acids. After removal of 3 bases from V and 4 bases from J, the junction contained 8 bases not matched to a gene. The CDR3 loop is CASSFRSGRGYEQYF. CDR3 coding DNA: TGTGCCAGCAGTTTCCGAAGCGGGAGAGGGTACGAGCAGTACTTC.

This clonotype was seen at least ten times. The chain joins TRBV7-2 to TRBJ2-7; either TRBD1 or TRBD2 may fit D (5 bases each). The CDR3 totals 13 residues. V lost 10 bases to trimming and J lost 9 bases, with 22 bases between them. Germline assignment: CDR1 SGHTA and CDR2 FQGNSA. The CDR3 sequence is CATTGTPSRTQYF. CDR3 DNA: TGTGCCACCACCGGGACCCCCAGTCGGACGCAGTACTTC.

This clonotype has ten or more counts. The rearrangement joins TRBV20-1 to TRBJ2-1, with 10 bases identical to TRBD2. The germline CDR1 and CDR2 sequences are DFQATT and SNEGSKA (reference sequence). Trimming took 4 bases from V and 8 from J; bases not matched to a gene: 8. This CDR3 has 14 amino acids. CDR3 loop: CSATTSGWGDEQFF. CDR3 coding DNA: TGCAGTGCTACGACTAGCGGGTGGGGCGATGAGCAGTTCTTC.

This clonotype was found many times. The chain couples TRBV5-6 to TRBJ1-2; D perhaps matches TRBD1 (5 bases). Germline assignment: CDR1 SGHDT and CDR2 YYEEEE. There are 13 residues in the CDR3. Trimming cost V 4 bases and J 5 bases, with 12 bases left between them. DNA of the CDR3: TGTGCCAGCAGCGGGGGACTGCAGTATGGCTACACCTTC. It is translated as CASSGGLQYGYTF.

With respect to this clonotype: This clone may be a read error of a much larger clone one base away. J is TRBJ2-1 and V is TRBV6-6, with 8 bases matching TRBD2. Germline V lookup: CDR1 MNHNY, CDR2 SVGAGI (reference sequence). Trimming at V came to 7 bases and at J to 5 bases, leaving 13 bases not matched to a gene. CDR3 length: 16 amino acids. The CDR3 spells CASTAPRAGAHNEQFF. The CDR3 region has the DNA TGTGCCAGCACCGCCCCCAGAGCGGGAGCCCACAATGAGCAGTTCTTC.

This sequence joins TRBV30 and TRBJ2-4; D is uncertain. V was cut by 1 base and J by 0 bases, with 7 bases left in between. The CDR3 has 14 residues. CDR1 is GTSNPN, CDR2 SVGIG, per germline (reference sequence). CDR3 nucleotide sequence: TGTGCCTGGAGTGGTACACTAGCCAAAAACATTCAGTACTTC. Translated, it gives CAWSGTLAKNIQYF.

The table lists this clonotype with many counts. CDR3 sequence: CASSQERRERSETQYF. The CDR3 nucleotides read TGCGCCAGCAGCCAAGAGAGACGGGAGAGGTCAGAGACCCAGTACTTC. The J gene is TRBJ2-5, the V gene TRBV4-1; possibly TRBD2 for D (6 bases). The V gene's germline CDR1 is MGHRA and CDR2 YSYEKL. There are 16 residues in the CDR3. Between the trimmed V and J ends, which lost 0 bases and 4 bases, there was a span of 15 bases.

The chain uses TRBV7-9 and TRBJ1-5, with TRBD1 matching over 9 bases. Germline V gives CDR1 SEHNR, CDR2 FQNEAQ (reference sequence). Unmatched junction bases numbered 5, after V lost 1 base and J lost 7 bases. The CDR3 is 15 amino acids. Here the CDR3 reads CASSLVGTGRQPQHF. CDR3 nucleotide sequence: TGTGCCAGCAGCTTAGTCGGGACAGGGCGGCAGCCCCAGCATTTT.

The sample holds many counts of this clonotype. The rearrangement links TRBV24-1 to TRBJ1-5; D remains unclear. The germline V gene encodes CDR1 KGHDR and CDR2 SFDVKD. The CDR3 sequence is 15 residues long. Trimming took off 6 bases at V and 1 base at J, with 12 bases between the two ends. CDR3 amino acids: CATSPGPSSNQPQHF. The CDR3 nucleotides are TGTGCCACCAGTCCTGGACCGTCAAGCAATCAGCCCCAGCATTTT.

This clonotype was seen at least ten times. The chain joins TRBV7-2 to TRBJ2-7, with 7 bases aligning to TRBD2. This CDR3 has 14 amino acids. Germline V lookup: CDR1 SGHTA, CDR2 FQGNSA. Trimming cost V 5 bases and J 2 bases; bases outside gene matches: 6. The CDR3 DNA is TGTGCCAGCAGCAGGGGACTAACTGCCTACGAGCAGTACTTC. The encoded protein is CASSRGLTAYEQYF.

This clonotype was counted between two and nine times. Possible read error: a much larger clone is one base away. The chain has TRBV20-1 and TRBJ2-3; 7 nucleotides agree with TRBD2. Germline V lookup: CDR1 DFQATT, CDR2 SNEGSKA (reference sequence). The CDR3 runs to 14 residues. The chain's CDR3 is CSARVPSGTATQYF. The DNA of the CDR3 is TGCAGTGCTAGAGTGCCTAGCGGCACAGCTACGCAGTATTTT.

This clonotype was detected ten times or more. The chain joins TRBV29-1 to TRBJ2-2; D is perhaps TRBD2 (5 bases). Looked up from germline, CDR1 is SQVTM and CDR2 is ANQGSEA. Trimming took 7 bases from V and 0 from J, leaving 9 bases between them. The CDR3 extends over 13 amino acids. The CDR3 DNA sequence: TGCAGCGGCCGGGGTGCGAACACCGGGGAGCTGTTTTTT. Its translation: CSGRGANTGELFF.

V and J are TRBV20-1 and TRBJ1-5, with 9 bases lining up with TRBD1. The germline V gene has CDR1 DFQATT and CDR2 SNEGSKA (reference sequence). The CDR3 is made up of 15 amino acids. V lost 6 bases to trimming and J lost 6 bases; unmatched junction nucleotides: 12. The CDR3 nucleotides are TGCAGTGCCGCGGACAGGGGACACGGCTCTCAGCCCCAGCATTTT. Protein product: CSAADRGHGSQPQHF.